This T cell receptor beta chain was identified in a study of a mutant IDH1 vaccine in newly diagnosed glioma. Study at large: The initiation of vaccination occurred 4-6 weeks after radiotherapy alone, or with temozolomide cycles. Visits designated V12 and V13 were conducted at weeks 35 and 47, respectively.

On this clone: The antigen remains unidentified.

Germline CDR1 reads MNHGY; CDR2 reads SVAAGI. V lost 11 bases, J lost 6 bases, and 17 bases lay in between. The CDR3 contains 12 residues. The table came from immunoSEQ multiplex PCR; TCRdb's copy has only in-frame clones and leaves some out. The sample contains about 35,000 clones, around 87% of which appear only once. Regarding time point: week 47, end of study. The study gave 300 ug of mutant IDH1 20-mer peptide per vaccine dose, with topical imiquimod. Astrocytomas that were new, WHO grade 3 or 4, IDH1-mutant and ATRX-lost were present in the donors. Sequencing used PBMCs, obtained from a glioma patient whose treatment included an IDH1 peptide vaccine. The sequence derives from a woman aged 25 to 39 with glioma. V gene TRBV6-9 combines with J gene TRBJ2-7; tentatively, D is TRBD2 (6 bases). CDR3 sequence reads: CAGGTPRFEQYF. The CDR3, as DNA: TGTGCCGGGGGGACCCCTCGTTTCGAGCAGTACTTC.